The 18 T cell receptor beta chains presented below share a single source sample, sequenced in a study of neurological immune-mediated disorders. MiXCR, applied by TCRdb to the 5' RACE reads, yields one record per CDR3 protein. Of 80,000 to 95,000 distinct CDR3 sequences listed, under 4.5% are singletons. Sequences were obtained from PBMCs. Source of these receptors: a woman between 50 and 59 years old with multiple sclerosis.

This clonotype was picked up many times. This rearrangement joins TRBV3-1 to TRBJ1-3; D is ambiguous. This CDR3 has 15 amino acids. The V and J ends lost 4 bases and 2 bases respectively, with 12 bases between them. Germline CDR1 and CDR2: LGHDT and YNNKEL (reference sequence). Written as DNA, the CDR3 is TGTGCCAGCAGCCCGTCCGTTCGCACTGGAAACACCATATATTTT. The encoded protein is CASSPSVRTGNTIYF.

This clonotype is classed as medium-sized (0.01 to 0.1%). The gene calls are TRBV12-3 or TRBV12-4 and TRBJ2-1, with 7 bases lining up with TRBD1. The CDR3 sequence is 13 residues long. V lost 6 bases to trimming and J lost 3 bases; unmatched junction nucleotides: 2. CDR3 residues: CASSPGGYNEQFF. The CDR3, as DNA: TGTGCCAGCAGCCCAGGGGGCTACAATGAGCAGTTCTTC.

The chain couples TRBV12-3 or TRBV12-4 to TRBJ2-2, with D tentatively TRBD1 (6 bases). The V end lost 7 bases, the J end lost 2 bases, and 14 bases lay between the germline ends. This CDR3 has 15 residues. CDR3 bases: TGTGCCAGCACCCACGGGACAACCAACACCGGGGAGCTGTTTTTT. Translating it yields CASTHGTTNTGELFF.

V gene TRBV3-1 combines with J gene TRBJ2-2; D unresolved. CDR1 is LGHDT and CDR2 is YNNKEL in the germline V gene (reference sequence). The CDR3 runs to 16 residues. Trimming removed 4 bases at V and 3 bases at J, with 15 bases between. CDR3 residues: CASSPSRMGYTGELFF. The CDR3 nucleotides read TGTGCCAGCAGCCCCTCGCGGATGGGTTACACCGGGGAGCTGTTTTTT.

This clonotype was recorded many times. V and J are TRBV15 and TRBJ1-6, with D perhaps TRBD1 (5 bases). Trimming removed 4 bases at V and 5 bases at J, with 9 bases between. Germline lookup yields CDR1 LNHNV and CDR2 YYDKDF (reference sequence). The CDR3 has 14 amino acids. The CDR3 loop is CATSMGVDNSPLHF. Written as DNA, the CDR3 is TGTGCCACCAGCATGGGGGTGGATAATTCACCCCTCCACTTT.

This chain joins TRBV4-1 and TRBJ2-6; TRBD2 agrees at 9 bases. The V gene end was trimmed by 4 bases and the J gene end by 0 bases; junction bases not matched to a gene: 4. The CDR3 length is 17 residues. Germline V lookup: CDR1 MGHRA, CDR2 YSYEKL. The chain's CDR3 is CASSPGLAYSGANVLTF. DNA of the CDR3: TGCGCCAGCAGCCCCGGACTAGCGTACTCTGGGGCCAACGTCCTGACTTTC.

This clonotype was observed many times. The genes are TRBV7-2 and TRBJ2-7; 10 bases match TRBD2. This CDR3 is 16 amino acids long. The J segment lost 6 bases and the V segment lost 4 bases, leaving 12 bases of the junction unmatched. The germline gives CDR1 SGHTA, CDR2 FQGNSA. The CDR3, as DNA: TGTGCCAGCAGCTGGATTAGCGGGGGGCCCACTATCGAGCAGTACTTC. As protein: CASSWISGGPTIEQYF.

Ten or more counts support this clonotype. The chain links TRBV29-1 to TRBJ1-4; 9 bases align to TRBD1. J was trimmed by 8 bases and V by 3 bases; bases with no gene match: 13. The germline gives CDR1 SQVTM, CDR2 ANQGSEA. The CDR3 has 16 amino acids. The CDR3 loop reads CSVDSDRGLKGEKLFF. CDR3 nucleotides: TGCAGCGTTGATTCGGACAGGGGACTTAAAGGGGAAAAACTGTTTTTT.

This clonotype was seen a handful of times. A single base separates this from a much larger clone, so it may be a read error. The V gene is TRBV2, the J gene TRBJ1-5; no clear D gene. The CDR3 is 17 residues long. CDR1 is SNHLY and CDR2 is FYNNEI in the germline V gene. CDR3 in amino acids: CASSGVIGNTFNQPQNF. In DNA form, the CDR3 reads TGTGCCAGCAGTGGGGTGATCGGGAATACTTTTAATCAGCCCCAGAATTTT.

The V gene is TRBV11-3, the J gene TRBJ2-5; D possibly corresponds to TRBD1 (5 bases). Trimming shortened V by 5 bases and J by 3 bases, and 10 bases separated the two germline ends. The CDR3 consists of 13 residues. The V gene's germline CDR1 is SGHNT and CDR2 YENEEA. The CDR3 DNA reads as TGTGCCAGCAGCCGTGGACAAAAAGAGACCCAGTACTTC. Residues: CASSRGQKETQYF. Drawing the rest from reference TRBV11-3 and TRBJ2-5, the complete variable domain is EAGVVQSPRYKIIEKKQPVAFWCNPISGHNTLYWYLQNLGQGPELLIRYENEEAVDDSQLPKDRFSAERLKGVDSTLKIQPAELGDSAVYLCASSRGQKETQYFGPGTRLLVL.

At least ten counts were recorded for this clonotype. The rearrangement uses TRBV18 and TRBJ2-3; 9 positions agree with TRBD2. The V and J ends lost 2 bases and 4 bases, in that order; junction bases with no gene match: 10. In germline, CDR1 is KGHSH, CDR2 LQKENI. The CDR3 runs 17 residues. The CDR3 region has the DNA TGTGCCAGCTCACCAACTCATCCTAGCGGGGTCTCAGATACGCAGTATTTT. Protein: CASSPTHPSGVSDTQYF.

This clonotype was seen repeatedly, ten times or more. V is TRBV19 and J is TRBJ2-3; D is unresolved. CDR3 length: 12 residues. V was pared by 4 bases and J by 10 bases, with 12 bases between. Germline V CDR1 and CDR2: LNHDA, SQIVND (reference sequence). CDR3 in amino acids: CASSTSRVAQYF. The DNA of the CDR3 is TGTGCCAGTAGTACTTCACGGGTAGCGCAGTATTTT.

This clonotype was counted at least ten times. The rearrangement links TRBV18 to TRBJ2-5; D is undetermined. The V end lost 2 bases, the J end lost 4 bases, and 14 bases lay between the germline ends. This CDR3 spans 15 amino acids. Germline V gene lookup returns CDR1 KGHSH and CDR2 LQKENI. In DNA form, the CDR3 reads TGTGCCAGCTCACCAATTCCCTGGGTCGGAGAGACCCAGTACTTC. Protein: CASSPIPWVGETQYF.

This clonotype was detected ten times or more. The CDR3 coding sequence is TGTGCCAGCCCCCTATTATCAGCGAGGAGAGAGACCCAGTACTTC. Translating gives CASPLLSARRETQYF. J is TRBJ2-5 and V is TRBV21-1; the table's D call, TRBD2, has no DNA check behind it. TRBV21-1 represents a pseudogene. CDR3 length equals 15 residues.

This clonotype has just a few counts. V usage is TRBV20-1 and J usage is TRBJ2-7, with D tentatively TRBD2 (6 bases). V was cut by 2 bases and J by 1 base, with 12 bases left in between. Germline loops: CDR1 DFQATT, CDR2 SNEGSKA (reference sequence). CDR3 size: 14 residues. Here the CDR3 reads CSARPTGESYEQYF. CDR3 coding DNA: TGCAGTGCTAGACCTACGGGGGAGTCCTACGAGCAGTACTTC.

In this sample, this clonotype turned up many times. V and J are TRBV5-6 and TRBJ2-1, with 9 positions matching TRBD1. There are 14 residues in the CDR3. CDR1 and CDR2 (germline): SGHDT, YYEEEE. The V segment lost 5 bases and the J segment 7 bases; nucleotides outside the gene matches: 7. The CDR3 nucleotides are TGTGCCAGCAGACAAACAGGGGGCTCAAATGAGCAGTTCTTC. Its translation: CASRQTGGSNEQFF.

This clonotype was picked up many times. The chain joins TRBV27 to TRBJ2-7, with D perhaps matching TRBD1 (6 bases). CDR3 length: 13 amino acids. Trimming removed 2 bases at V and 6 bases at J, with 11 bases between. Germline V gene data show CDR1 as MNHEY and CDR2 as SMNVEV (reference sequence). The CDR3 sequence: CASSLTRGREQYF. DNA of the CDR3: TGTGCCAGCAGTTTAACCAGGGGCCGCGAGCAGTACTTC.

This clonotype was recorded at least ten times. The chain employs TRBV3-1 and TRBJ2-1, with 14 bases that match TRBD2. There are 17 residues in the CDR3. V was clipped by 1 base and J by 4 bases; unmatched bases: 3. Germline V gene lookup returns CDR1 LGHDT and CDR2 YNNKEL (reference sequence). The CDR3 loop is CASSQGTSGGPYNEQFF. The CDR3 DNA reads as TGTGCCAGCAGCCAAGGGACTAGCGGGGGGCCTTACAATGAGCAGTTCTTC.